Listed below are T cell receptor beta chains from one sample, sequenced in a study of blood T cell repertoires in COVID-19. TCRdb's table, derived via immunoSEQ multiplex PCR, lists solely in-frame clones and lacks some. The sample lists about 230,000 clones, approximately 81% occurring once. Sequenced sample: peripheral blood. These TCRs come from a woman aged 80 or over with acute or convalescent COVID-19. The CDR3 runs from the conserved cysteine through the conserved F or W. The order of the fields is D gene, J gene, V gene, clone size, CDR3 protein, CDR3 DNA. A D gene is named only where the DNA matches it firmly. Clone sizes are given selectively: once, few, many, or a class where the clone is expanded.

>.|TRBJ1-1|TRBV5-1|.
CASSLELRDTEAFF
TGCGCCAGCAGCTTGGAATTGAGGGACACTGAAGCTTTCTTT
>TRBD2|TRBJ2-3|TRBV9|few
CASSVVPSGVGDTQYF
TGTGCCAGCAGCGTAGTGCCTAGCGGGGTTGGAGATACGCAGTATTTT
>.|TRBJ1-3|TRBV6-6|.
CASRTQGKGSGNTIYF
TGTGCCAGCAGAACCCAGGGTAAGGGTTCCGGAAACACCATATATTTT
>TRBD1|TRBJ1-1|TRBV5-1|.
CASSLKGQGASEAFF
TGCGCCAGCAGCCTTAAGGGACAGGGGGCTTCTGAAGCTTTCTTT
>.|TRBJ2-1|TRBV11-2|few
CASSFRSLDSRSYEQFF
TGTGCCAGCAGCTTTAGGTCCTTGGACAGTCGAAGCTATGAGCAGTTCTTC
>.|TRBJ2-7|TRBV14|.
CASSDRQQSSYEQYF
TGTGCCAGCAGCGACCGACAGCAAAGCTCCTACGAGCAGTACTTC
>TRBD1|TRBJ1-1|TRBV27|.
CASSSFPPNRGRNTEAFF
TGTGCCAGCAGTTCTTTTCCCCCTAACAGGGGCCGGAACACTGAAGCTTTCTTT
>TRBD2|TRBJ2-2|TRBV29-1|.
CSVIRSGSSTGELFF
TGCAGCGTTATTAGGAGCGGGAGTAGCACCGGGGAGCTGTTTTTT
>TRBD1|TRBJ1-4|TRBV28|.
CASRPPGQGAFREKLFF
TGTGCCAGCAGACCCCCAGGACAGGGGGCTTTTCGTGAAAAACTGTTTTTT
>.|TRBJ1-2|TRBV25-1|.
CASSDAGNGYTF
TGTGCCAGCAGTGATGCGGGGAATGGCTACACCTTC
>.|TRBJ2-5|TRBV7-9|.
CASSPLIVAQTQYF
TGTGCCAGCAGCCCCCTCATAGTCGCGCAGACCCAGTACTTC
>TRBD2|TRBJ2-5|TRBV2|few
CASTTTRLAQETQYF
TGTGCCAGCACGACCACACGACTAGCGCAGGAGACCCAGTACTTC
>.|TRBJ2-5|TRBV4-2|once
CASSQDAGSETQYF
TGTGCCAGCAGCCAAGATGCGGGAAGCGAGACCCAGTACTTC
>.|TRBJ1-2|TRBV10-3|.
CAISESLQGSGYTF
TGTGCCATCAGTGAGTCGTTGCAGGGCTCTGGCTACACCTTC
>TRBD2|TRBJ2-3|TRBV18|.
CASSPFSGSTDTQYF
TGTGCCAGCTCACCATTTAGCGGGAGCACAGATACGCAGTATTTT
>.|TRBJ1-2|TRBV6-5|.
CATWRGLANYGYTF
TGTGCCACGTGGCGAGGGTTGGCTAACTATGGCTACACCTTC
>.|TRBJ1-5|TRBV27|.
CATSPSLANQPQHF
TGTGCCACCTCGCCCTCTTTGGCCAATCAGCCCCAGCATTTT
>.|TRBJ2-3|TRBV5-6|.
CASSPPSNTDTQYF
TGTGCCAGCAGCCCGCCCTCTAACACAGATACGCAGTATTTT
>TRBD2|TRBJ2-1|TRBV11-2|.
CASSSALLAGGPFSNEQFF
TGTGCCAGCAGCTCCGCATTACTAGCGGGAGGGCCGTTTTCCAATGAGCAGTTCTTC
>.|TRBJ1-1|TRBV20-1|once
CSASSLSGNTEAFF
TGCAGTGCTAGTTCCCTCAGCGGGAACACTGAAGCTTTCTTT
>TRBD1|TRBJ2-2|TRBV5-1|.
CASSLVPGGDTGELFF
TGCGCCAGCAGCTTGGTACCAGGGGGCGACACCGGGGAGCTGTTTTTT
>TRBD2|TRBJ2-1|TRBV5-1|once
CASSIPAGGGDNEQFF
TGCGCCAGCAGCATCCCAGCGGGAGGTGGGGACAATGAGCAGTTCTTC
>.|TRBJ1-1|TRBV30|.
CAWTKVVREFAFF
TGTGCCTGGACCAAAGTGGTCCGGGAGTTCGCTTTCTTT
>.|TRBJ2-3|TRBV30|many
CAWSVWRVGGRVDTQYF
TGTGCCTGGAGTGTGTGGCGGGTTGGAGGTAGGGTAGATACGCAGTATTTT
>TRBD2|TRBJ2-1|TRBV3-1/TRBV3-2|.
CASSLLTSGRGDEQFF
TGTGCCAGCAGCCTCCTGACTAGCGGGAGGGGAGATGAGCAGTTCTTC
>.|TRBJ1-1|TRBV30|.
CACQVGAEAFF
TGTGCCTGCCAAGTGGGCGCTGAAGCTTTCTTT
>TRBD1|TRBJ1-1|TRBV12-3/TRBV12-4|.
CASRRQGLEAFF
TGTGCCAGCAGAAGACAGGGCCTTGAAGCTTTCTTT
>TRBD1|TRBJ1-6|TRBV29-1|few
CSVGTGGSNSPLHF
TGCAGCGTTGGTACAGGGGGGAGCAATTCACCCCTCCACTTT
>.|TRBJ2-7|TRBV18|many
CASSPRVTYEQYF
TGTGCCAGCTCACCCCGGGTCACCTACGAGCAGTACTTC
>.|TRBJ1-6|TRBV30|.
CAWSIGGQNSPLHF
TGTGCCTGGAGCATCGGGGGGCAAAATTCACCCCTCCACTTT
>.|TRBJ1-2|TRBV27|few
CASSLVGVGSGYGYTF
TGTGCCAGCAGTTTAGTCGGGGTGGGGTCCGGCTATGGCTACACCTTC
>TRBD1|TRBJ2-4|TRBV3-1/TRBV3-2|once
CASSQDGRQGIVF
TGTGCCAGCAGCCAAGATGGGAGACAGGGTATCGTCTTC
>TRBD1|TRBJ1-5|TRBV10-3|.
CAAPTGNNQPQHF
TGTGCCGCACCGACAGGGAACAATCAGCCCCAGCATTTT
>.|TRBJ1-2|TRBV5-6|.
CASSLAQGSYGYTF
TGTGCCAGCAGCTTGGCCCAGGGGTCCTATGGCTACACCTTC
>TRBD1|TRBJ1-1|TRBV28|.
CATRRQGGSNTEAFF
TGTGCCACCCGAAGACAGGGGGGATCGAACACTGAAGCTTTCTTT
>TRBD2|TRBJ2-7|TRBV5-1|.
CASSRTQGTSGGYSTYEQYF
TGCGCCAGCAGCCGCACACAAGGGACTAGCGGGGGCTACTCCACCTACGAGCAGTACTTC
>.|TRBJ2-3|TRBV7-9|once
CASSFSVGADTQYF
TGTGCCAGCAGCTTTTCGGTGGGCGCAGATACGCAGTATTTT
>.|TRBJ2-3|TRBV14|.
CASSQDETGTDTQYF
TGTGCCAGCAGCCAAGACGAGACAGGCACAGATACGCAGTATTTT
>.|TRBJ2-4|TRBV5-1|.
CASSLVAGNIQYF
TGCGCCAGCAGCTTGGTGGCAGGAAACATTCAGTACTTC
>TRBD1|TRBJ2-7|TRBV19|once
CASSIGQGVTYEQYF
TGTGCCAGTAGTATTGGACAGGGGGTTACTTACGAGCAGTACTTC
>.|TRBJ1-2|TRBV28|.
CASRASNYGYTF
TGTGCCAGCAGAGCCTCTAACTATGGCTACACCTTC
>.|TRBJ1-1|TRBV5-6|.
CASSLAGWTEAFF
TGTGCCAGCAGCTTGGCGGGTTGGACTGAAGCTTTCTTT
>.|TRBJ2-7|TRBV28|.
CAAAGISYEQYF
TGTGCCGCTGCCGGTATCTCCTACGAGCAGTACTTC
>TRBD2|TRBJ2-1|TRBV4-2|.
CASSQDGLAGERGQGQFF
TGTGCCAGCAGCCAAGACGGACTAGCGGGAGAAAGGGGTCAGGGGCAGTTCTTC
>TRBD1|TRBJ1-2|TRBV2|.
CASTLLPGTGGTYGYTF
TGTGCCAGCACCCTGCTCCCCGGGACAGGGGGAACCTATGGCTACACCTTC
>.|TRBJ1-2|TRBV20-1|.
CSASDNYGYTF
TGCAGTGCGAGCGACAACTATGGCTACACCTTC
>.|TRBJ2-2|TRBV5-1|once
CASSTAGSQAGELFF
TGCGCCAGCAGCACAGCCGGGAGTCAAGCCGGGGAGCTGTTTTTT
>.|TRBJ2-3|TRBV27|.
CASTKGGTDTQYF
TGTGCCAGCACCAAGGGGGGCACAGATACGCAGTATTTT
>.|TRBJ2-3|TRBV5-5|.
CASSLRFGADTQYF
TGTGCCAGCAGCTTGAGGTTCGGGGCAGATACGCAGTATTTT
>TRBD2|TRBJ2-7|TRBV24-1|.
CATSDLSGTLGTSGTYSYEQYF
TGTGCCACCAGTGATTTGTCGGGGACACTTGGGACTAGCGGAACCTACTCCTACGAGCAGTACTTC
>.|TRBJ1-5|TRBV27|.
CASSKEETGTPQPQHF
TGTGCCAGCAGTAAGGAAGAAACAGGAACACCTCAGCCCCAGCATTTT
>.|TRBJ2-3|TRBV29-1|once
CSVYTTDTQYF
TGCAGCGTTTACACCACAGATACGCAGTATTTT
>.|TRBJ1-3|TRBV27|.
CASSINWGVGGNTIYF
TGTGCCAGCAGTATCAACTGGGGGGTCGGTGGAAACACCATATATTTT
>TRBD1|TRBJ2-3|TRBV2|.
CASRTGHATDTQYF
TGTGCCAGCAGGACAGGGCACGCCACAGATACGCAGTATTTT
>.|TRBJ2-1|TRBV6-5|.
CASSYSSSDEQFF
TGTGCCAGCAGTTACTCGTCCTCCGATGAGCAGTTCTTC
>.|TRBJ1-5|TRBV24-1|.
CATSDPTGNQPQHF
TGTGCCACCAGTGACCCGACAGGCAATCAGCCCCAGCATTTT
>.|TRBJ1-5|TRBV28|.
CASSWEGNQPQHF
TGTGCCAGCAGTTGGGAGGGGAATCAGCCCCAGCATTTT
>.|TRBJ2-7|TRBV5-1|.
CASSPMDNSYEQYF
TGCGCCAGCAGCCCGATGGACAACTCCTACGAGCAGTACTTC
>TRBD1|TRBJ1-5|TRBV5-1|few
CASSWGQGEQPQHF
TGCGCCAGCAGCTGGGGACAGGGCGAGCAGCCCCAGCATTTT